Reported below is one T cell receptor (beta chain). This record comes from a study of cytomegalovirus exposure and HLA in healthy donors. The V segment lost 3 bases and the J segment 3 bases; nucleotides outside the gene matches: 2. There are 13 residues in the CDR3. Germline values: CDR1 KGHSH, CDR2 LQKENI. Each donor was healthy, and each was a bone marrow donor. Primers for the PCR totalled 60 Vbeta and 13 Jbeta. TCRdb keeps only in-frame clones here, not all; method: immunoSEQ multiplex PCR. The table lists 150,000 to 250,000 clones. This clonotype originated in a boy aged 10-17 years in good health and CMV-seronegative. The sequencing sample was made of PBMCs. The chain employs TRBV18 and TRBJ2-7; 7 positions match TRBD1. The CDR3 sequence: CASSPTGNYEQYF. Written as DNA, the CDR3 is TGTGCCAGCTCACCGACAGGGAACTACGAGCAGTACTTC. Complete variable domain (other parts from reference TRBV18 and TRBJ2-7): NAGVMQNPRHLVRRRGQEARLRCSPMKGHSHVYWYRQLPEEGLKFMVYLQKENIIDESGMPKERFSAEFPKEGPSILRIQQVVRGDSAAYFCASSPTGNYEQYFGPGTRLTVT.